This TCR beta chain is drawn from a study of shared clonotypes between healthy human individuals. On the study more broadly: Researchers assigned three CD4 naive, three CD4 memory, two CD8 naive and one CD8 memory plate to each donor. Study-level results: Incompleteness in sorted-subset sequencing, despite large depth, was shown by rarefaction. Non-shared clonotypes had lower generation probabilities than clonotypes shared by all four sorted-subset donors.

With 2 bases removed from V and 2 bases from J, the gap between germline ends came to 9 bases. Germline lookup yields CDR1 MNHEY and CDR2 SVGAGI. This CDR3 spans 14 amino acids. Details on this clone: The antigen is not known.

Running of the assay took place at deep level. Using immunoSEQ multiplex PCR, the repertoire was profiled, and TCRdb retains in-frame clones only, with some absent. The sample holds about 1 million clones, about 77% seen once. This TCR was recovered from a man aged 18 to 29 in good health. The chain links TRBV6-5 to TRBJ1-2; D is ambiguous. Sequencing input: memory CD4+ T cells sorted from blood. Subset meaning: CD45RA-negative fraction. In DNA form, the CDR3 reads TGTGCCAGCAGTTACACGCCTGGGAACTATGGCTACACCTTC. This sequence encodes CASSYTPGNYGYTF.